Sequencing of this TCR beta chain was carried out in a study of shared clonotypes between healthy human individuals. Study findings and constraints: Unshared clonotypes carried lower generation probabilities than those common to all four donors.

Some clones are missing from TCRdb's copy, which holds only in-frame ones; the method was immunoSEQ multiplex PCR. The sample contains a few million clones, more than 90% of which appear only once. In its sample, this clone was seen once. Its antigen is as yet unknown. Specimen: naive CD4+ T cells sorted from blood. Subset: CD45RA+ positively selected. The receptor was isolated from a man aged 18 to 35 in good health.

The CDR3 region has the DNA TGTGCCAGTAGTCTAGGACAGAGCAATCAGCCCCAGCATTTT. It translates to CASSLGQSNQPQHF. This chain uses TRBV19 with TRBJ1-5; tentatively, D is TRBD1 (6 bases). The germline V gene has CDR1 LNHDA and CDR2 SQIVND (reference sequence). This CDR3 region has 14 residues. V lost 5 bases and J lost 1, with 9 bases in between. The whole variable domain, filled in from reference TRBV19 and TRBJ1-5, reads DGGITQSPKYLFRKEGQNVTLSCEQNLNHDAMYWYRQDPGQGLRLIYYSQIVNDFQKGDIAEGYSVSREKKESFPLTVTSAQKNPTAFYLCASSLGQSNQPQHFGDGTRLSIL.